The sequence of this TCR beta chain was determined in a study of identical twins. Findings of the study overall: Shared out-of-frame alpha sequences (those common to twins) showed excess low generation probability. Cross-sectional statistical analysis, not tracking of the same donors, underpinned the conclusions.

Trimming shortened V by 1 base and J by 3 bases, and 10 bases separated the two germline ends. This CDR3 has 14 residues. CDR1 LGHDT and CDR2 YNNKEL come from the germline V gene (reference sequence). One entry per CDR3 protein results from TCRdb running MiXCR on the 5' RACE reads. The data contain about 190,000 distinct CDR3 sequences, less than 20% of them singletons. A remark on this clonotype: The antigen remains unidentified.

This sample also belongs to another study, concerning T cells expressing NK-cell markers.

The genes are TRBV3-1 and TRBJ2-7; the D is unclear. Sequencing used CD8+ T cells sorted from blood. This TCR was sampled from a woman in her late teens or twenties in good health. CDR3 sequence reads: CASSQGGGHYEQYF. The DNA of the CDR3 is TGTGCCAGCAGCCAAGGCGGCGGCCACTACGAGCAGTACTTC.